This passage covers 7 T cell receptor beta chains from one sample sequenced in a study of PD-1 blockade in classical Hodgkin lymphoma. Libraries were prepared by immunoSEQ multiplex PCR; TCRdb keeps only in-frame clonotypes and omits some of them. The table records over 80,000 clones, roughly 92% of them present only once. Every patient relapsed after autologous stem cell transplantation, and brentuximab vedotin exposure varied. The sequenced sample was peripheral blood mononuclear cells (PBMCs), obtained at baseline. The receptors were sampled from a human donor with classical Hodgkin lymphoma.

This chain uses TRBV27 with TRBJ2-3; D is ambiguous. CDR1 and CDR2 (germline): MNHEY, SMNVEV (reference sequence). The CDR3 contains 13 residues. The V end lost 4 bases, the J end lost 9 bases, and 14 bases lay between the germline ends. CDR3 coding DNA: TGTGCCAGCAGTTCAAGGACGCCGCGGACGCAGTATTTT. It codes for CASSSRTPRTQYF.

V and J are TRBV14 and TRBJ2-7; no definite D call. V was clipped by 3 bases and J by 1 base, with 1 base between them. The CDR3 is 11 amino acids. In germline, CDR1 is SGHDN, CDR2 FVKESK. The CDR3 DNA follows: TGTGCCAGCAGCCATTCCTACGAGCAGTACTTC. It translates to CASSHSYEQYF.

The count of this clone is one. V is TRBV30 and J is TRBJ2-1; D not certain. V was shortened by 0 bases and J by 12 bases, with 12 bases between the two germline ends. The germline CDR1 and CDR2 sequences are GTSNPN and SVGIG (reference sequence). CDR3 length: 12 residues. This chain's CDR3 is CAWSVLVVGQFF. CDR3 nucleotide sequence: TGTGCCTGGAGTGTATTGGTAGTAGGGCAGTTCTTC. Complete variable domain (other parts from reference TRBV30 and TRBJ2-1): SQTIHQWPATLVQPVGSPLSLECTVEGTSNPNLYWYRQAAGRGLQLLFYSVGIGQISSEVPQNLSASRPQDRQFILSSKKLLLSDSGFYLCAWSVLVVGQFFGPGTRLTVL.

About this clone itself: Additional DNA sequences in this sample encode the identical CDR3. CDR3 sequence reads: CASSYSGSYGYTF. The CDR3 bases are TGTGCCAGCAGTTACTCGGGGTCCTATGGCTACACCTTC. The chain combines TRBV6-5 with TRBJ1-2, with unresolved D. Germline V gene data show CDR1 as MNHEY and CDR2 as SVGAGI. This CDR3 comprises 13 residues. V lost 0 bases to trimming and J lost 4 bases, with 6 bases between them.

This chain joins TRBV11-1 and TRBJ2-5, with 12 bases lining up with TRBD2. The CDR3 has 18 amino acids. V trimming: 5 bases; J trimming: 2 bases; junction bases outside the gene matches: 12. Germline assignment: CDR1 SGHAT and CDR2 FQDESV (reference sequence). The CDR3: CASSLGLAGGPRQETQYF. In DNA form, the CDR3 reads TGTGCCAGCAGCCTGGGACTAGCGGGTGGGCCCCGACAAGAGACCCAGTACTTC.

The J gene is TRBJ2-5, the V gene TRBV30; D remains unclear. CDR1 and CDR2 from the germline V gene are GTSNPN and SVGIG (reference sequence). Trimming cost V 2 bases and J 12 bases, with 19 bases left between them. CDR3 length: 13 amino acids. The CDR3 bases are TGTGCCTGGAGTCAATCCTCCGGGCCACCCAAGTACTTC. It codes for CAWSQSSGPPKYF.

The rearrangement uses TRBV19 and TRBJ2-2; 7 nucleotides agree with TRBD2. CDR1 and CDR2 from the germline V gene are LNHDA and SQIVND (reference sequence). CDR3 length: 16 amino acids. V shed 7 bases and J 5 bases; nucleotides not matched to a gene: 13. In nucleotides, the CDR3 is TGTGCCAGTAAAGAGTCCCCAGCGGGAAGGACCGGGGAGCTGTTTTTT. Translating gives CASKESPAGRTGELFF.